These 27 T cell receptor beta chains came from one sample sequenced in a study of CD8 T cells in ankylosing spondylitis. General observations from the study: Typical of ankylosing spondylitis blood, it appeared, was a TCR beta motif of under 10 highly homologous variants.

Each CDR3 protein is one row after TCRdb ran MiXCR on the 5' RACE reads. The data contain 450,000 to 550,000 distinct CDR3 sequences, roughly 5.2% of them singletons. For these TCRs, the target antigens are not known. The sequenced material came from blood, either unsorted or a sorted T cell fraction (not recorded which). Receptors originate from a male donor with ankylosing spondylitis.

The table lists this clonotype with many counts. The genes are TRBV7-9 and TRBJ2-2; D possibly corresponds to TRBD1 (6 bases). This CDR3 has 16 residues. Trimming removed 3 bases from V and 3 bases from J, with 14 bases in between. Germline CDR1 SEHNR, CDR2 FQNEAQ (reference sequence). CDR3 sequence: CASSFPRGGDTGELFF. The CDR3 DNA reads TGTGCCAGCAGCTTCCCCAGGGGTGGGGACACCGGGGAGCTGTTTTTT.

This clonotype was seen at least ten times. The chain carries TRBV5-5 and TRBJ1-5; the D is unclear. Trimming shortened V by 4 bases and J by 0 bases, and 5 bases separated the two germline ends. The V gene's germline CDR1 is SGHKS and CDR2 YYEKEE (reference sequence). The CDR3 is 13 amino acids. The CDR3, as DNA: TGTGCCAGCAGCCCACATAGCAATCAGCCCCAGCATTTT. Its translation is CASSPHSNQPQHF.

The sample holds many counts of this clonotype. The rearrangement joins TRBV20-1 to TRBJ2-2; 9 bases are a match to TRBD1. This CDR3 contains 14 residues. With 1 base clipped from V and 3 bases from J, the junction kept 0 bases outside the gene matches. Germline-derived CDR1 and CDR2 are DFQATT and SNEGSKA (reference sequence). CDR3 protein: CSARGDRDTGELFF. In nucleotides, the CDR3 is TGCAGTGCTAGAGGGGACAGGGACACCGGGGAGCTGTTTTTT.

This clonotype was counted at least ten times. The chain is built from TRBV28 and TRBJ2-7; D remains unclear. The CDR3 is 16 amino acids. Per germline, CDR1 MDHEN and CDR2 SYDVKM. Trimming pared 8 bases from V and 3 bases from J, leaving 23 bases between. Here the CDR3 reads CASSKVSHGLYYEQYF. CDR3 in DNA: TGTGCCAGCTCCAAGGTCTCGCACGGATTATACTACGAGCAGTACTTC.

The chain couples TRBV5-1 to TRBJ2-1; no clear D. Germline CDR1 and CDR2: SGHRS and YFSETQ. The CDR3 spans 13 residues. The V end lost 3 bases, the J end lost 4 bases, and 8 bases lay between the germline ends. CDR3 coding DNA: TGCGCCAGCAGCTACGACACGTACAATGAGCAGTTCTTC. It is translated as CASSYDTYNEQFF.

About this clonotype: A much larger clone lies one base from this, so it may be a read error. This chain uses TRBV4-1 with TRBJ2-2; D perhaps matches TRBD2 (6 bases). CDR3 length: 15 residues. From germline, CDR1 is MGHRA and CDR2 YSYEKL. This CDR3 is CASSQVSGAGGELYF. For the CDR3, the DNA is TGTGCCAGCAGCCAAGTGTCGGGAGCTGGCGGGGAGCTGTATTTT.

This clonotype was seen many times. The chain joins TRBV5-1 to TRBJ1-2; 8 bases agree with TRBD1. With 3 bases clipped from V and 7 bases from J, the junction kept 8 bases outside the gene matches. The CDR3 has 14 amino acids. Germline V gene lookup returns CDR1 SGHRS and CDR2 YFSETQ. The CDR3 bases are TGCGCCAGCAGCTCCTCGGCAGGGGGCGGTGGCTACACCTTC. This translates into CASSSSAGGGGYTF.

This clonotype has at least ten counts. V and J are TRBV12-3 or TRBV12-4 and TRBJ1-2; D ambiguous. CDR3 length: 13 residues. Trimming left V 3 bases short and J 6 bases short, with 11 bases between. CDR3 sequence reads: CASSLGLYNGYTF. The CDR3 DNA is TGTGCCAGCAGTTTGGGCCTGTACAATGGCTACACCTTC.

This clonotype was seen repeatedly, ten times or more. As DNA, the CDR3 is TGTGCCATCAGAGGGGTCACCGGGGAGCTGTTTTTT. Its translation: CAIRGVTGELFF. The rearrangement links TRBV10-3 to TRBJ2-2; D perhaps matches TRBD1 (5 bases). V lost 6 bases and J 4 bases, leaving 6 bases between the germline ends. Germline-derived CDR1 and CDR2 are ENHRY and SYGVKD. The length of the CDR3 is 12 residues.

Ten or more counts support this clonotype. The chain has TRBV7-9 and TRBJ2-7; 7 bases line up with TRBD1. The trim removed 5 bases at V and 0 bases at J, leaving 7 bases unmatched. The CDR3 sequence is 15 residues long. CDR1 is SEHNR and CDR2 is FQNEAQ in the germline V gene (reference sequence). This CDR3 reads CASSRVRGSSYEQYF. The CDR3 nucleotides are TGTGCCAGCAGCAGGGTCAGGGGGAGCTCCTACGAGCAGTACTTC.

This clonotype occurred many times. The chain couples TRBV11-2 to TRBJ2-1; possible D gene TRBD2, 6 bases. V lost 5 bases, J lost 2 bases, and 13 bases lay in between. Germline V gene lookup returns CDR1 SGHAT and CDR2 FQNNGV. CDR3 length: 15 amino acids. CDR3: CASSRGGNTYNEQFF. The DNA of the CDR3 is TGTGCCAGCAGCCGGGGCGGGAATACCTACAATGAGCAGTTCTTC.

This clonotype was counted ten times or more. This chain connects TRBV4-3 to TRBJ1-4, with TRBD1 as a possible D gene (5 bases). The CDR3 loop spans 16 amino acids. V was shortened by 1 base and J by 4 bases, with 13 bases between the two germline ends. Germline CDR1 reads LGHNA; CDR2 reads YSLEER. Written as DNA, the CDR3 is TGCGCCAGCAGCCAAGGAGACAGATGGGATAATGAAAAACTGTTTTTT. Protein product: CASSQGDRWDNEKLFF.

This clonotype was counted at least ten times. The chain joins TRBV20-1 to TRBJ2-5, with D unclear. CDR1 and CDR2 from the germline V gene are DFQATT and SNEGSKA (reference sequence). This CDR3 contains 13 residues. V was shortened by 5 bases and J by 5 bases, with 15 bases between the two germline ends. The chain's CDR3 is CSAAAGLGETQYF. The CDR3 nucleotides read TGCAGTGCTGCCGCCGGCCTAGGGGAGACCCAGTACTTC.

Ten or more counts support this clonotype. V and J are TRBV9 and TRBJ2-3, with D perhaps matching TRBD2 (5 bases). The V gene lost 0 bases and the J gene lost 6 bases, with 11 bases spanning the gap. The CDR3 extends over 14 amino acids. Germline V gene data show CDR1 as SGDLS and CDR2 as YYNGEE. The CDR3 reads CASSVVSAGDTQYF. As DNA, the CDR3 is TGTGCCAGCAGCGTAGTCAGTGCGGGTGATACGCAGTATTTT.

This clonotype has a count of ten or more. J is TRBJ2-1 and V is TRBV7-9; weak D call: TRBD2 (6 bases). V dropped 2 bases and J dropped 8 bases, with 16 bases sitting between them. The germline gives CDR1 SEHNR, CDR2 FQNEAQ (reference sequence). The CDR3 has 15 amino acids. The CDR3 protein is CASSLFRGRFDEQFF. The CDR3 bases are TGTGCCAGCAGCTTATTCCGAGGGAGGTTTGATGAGCAGTTCTTC.

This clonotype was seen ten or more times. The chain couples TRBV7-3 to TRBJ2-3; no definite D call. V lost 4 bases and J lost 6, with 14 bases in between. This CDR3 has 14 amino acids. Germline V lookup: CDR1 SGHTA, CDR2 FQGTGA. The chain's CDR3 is CASSSTSSFDTQYF. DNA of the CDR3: TGTGCCAGCAGCTCCACGTCGTCGTTCGATACGCAGTATTTT.

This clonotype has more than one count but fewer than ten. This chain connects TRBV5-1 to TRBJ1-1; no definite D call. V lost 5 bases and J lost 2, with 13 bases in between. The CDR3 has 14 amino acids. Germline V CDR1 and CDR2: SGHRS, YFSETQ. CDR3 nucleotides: TGCGCCAGCAGGCGAAAGGACGGAAACACTGAAGCTTTCTTT. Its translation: CASRRKDGNTEAFF.

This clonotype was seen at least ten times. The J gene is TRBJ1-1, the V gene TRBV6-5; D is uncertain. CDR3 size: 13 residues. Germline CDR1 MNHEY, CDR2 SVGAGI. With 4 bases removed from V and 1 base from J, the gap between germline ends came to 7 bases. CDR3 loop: CASSLNGNTEAFF. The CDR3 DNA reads TGTGCCAGCAGTTTAAACGGGAACACTGAAGCTTTCTTT.

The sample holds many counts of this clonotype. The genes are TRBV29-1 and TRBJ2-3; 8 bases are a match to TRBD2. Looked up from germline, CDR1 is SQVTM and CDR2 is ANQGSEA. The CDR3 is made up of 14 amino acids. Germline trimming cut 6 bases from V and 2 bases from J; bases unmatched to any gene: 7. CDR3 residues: CSVAGGAITDTQYF. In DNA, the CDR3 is TGCAGCGTCGCCGGGGGGGCCATCACAGATACGCAGTATTTT.

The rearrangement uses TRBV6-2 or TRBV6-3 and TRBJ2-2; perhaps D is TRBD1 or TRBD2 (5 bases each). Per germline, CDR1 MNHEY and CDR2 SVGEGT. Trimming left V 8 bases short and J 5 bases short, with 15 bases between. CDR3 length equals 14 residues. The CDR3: CASSRDPWTGELFF. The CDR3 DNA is TGTGCCAGCTCCCGGGACCCGTGGACCGGGGAGCTGTTTTTT.

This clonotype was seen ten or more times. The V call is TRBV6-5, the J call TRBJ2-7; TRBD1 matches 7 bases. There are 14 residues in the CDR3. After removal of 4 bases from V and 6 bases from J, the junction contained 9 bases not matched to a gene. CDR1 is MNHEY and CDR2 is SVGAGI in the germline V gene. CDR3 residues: CASSSRTGVVEQYF. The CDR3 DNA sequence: TGTGCCAGCAGTTCGCGGACAGGAGTCGTCGAGCAGTACTTC.

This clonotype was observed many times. The CDR3 here is CASSIGQGLAYEQYF. CDR3 in DNA: TGTGCCAGCAGCATAGGACAGGGGTTAGCCTACGAGCAGTACTTC. V and J are TRBV5-6 and TRBJ2-7; 9 nucleotides align to TRBD1. Trimming took 4 bases from V and 2 from J; bases not matched to a gene: 7. The length of the CDR3 is 15 residues. CDR1 and CDR2 (germline): SGHDT, YYEEEE.

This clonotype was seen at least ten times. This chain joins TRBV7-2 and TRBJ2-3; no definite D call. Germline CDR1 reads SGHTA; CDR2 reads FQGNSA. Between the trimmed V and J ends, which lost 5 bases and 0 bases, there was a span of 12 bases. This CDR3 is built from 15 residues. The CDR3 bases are TGTGCCAGCAGCCACTTTAAGTCTAGCACAGATACGCAGTATTTT. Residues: CASSHFKSSTDTQYF.

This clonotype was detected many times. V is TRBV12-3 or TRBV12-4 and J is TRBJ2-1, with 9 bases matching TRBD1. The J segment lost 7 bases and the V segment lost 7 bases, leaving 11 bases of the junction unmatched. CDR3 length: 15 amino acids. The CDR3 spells CASIRTGASRNEQFF. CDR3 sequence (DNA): TGTGCCAGCATTAGGACAGGGGCAAGTCGGAATGAGCAGTTCTTC.

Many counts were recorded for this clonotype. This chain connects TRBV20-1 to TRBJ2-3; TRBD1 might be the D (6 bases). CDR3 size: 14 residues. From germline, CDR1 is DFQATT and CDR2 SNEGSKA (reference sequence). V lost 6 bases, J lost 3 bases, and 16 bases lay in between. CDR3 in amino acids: CSATRTAWTDTQYF. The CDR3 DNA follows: TGCAGTGCGACTCGGACAGCCTGGACAGATACGCAGTATTTT.

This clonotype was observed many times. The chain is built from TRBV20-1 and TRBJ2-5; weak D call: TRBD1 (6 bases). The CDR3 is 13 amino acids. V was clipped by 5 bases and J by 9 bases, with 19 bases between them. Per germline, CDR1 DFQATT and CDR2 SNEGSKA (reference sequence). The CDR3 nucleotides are TGCAGTGCTTCTAGACAGGACATCTCGGCCCAGTACTTC. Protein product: CSASRQDISAQYF.

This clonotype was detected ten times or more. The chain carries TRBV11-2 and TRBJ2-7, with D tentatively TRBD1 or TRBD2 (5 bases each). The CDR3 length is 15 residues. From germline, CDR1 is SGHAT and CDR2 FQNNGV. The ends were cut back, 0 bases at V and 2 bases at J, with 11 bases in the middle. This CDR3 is CASSLDWGPTYEQYF. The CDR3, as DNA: TGTGCCAGCAGCTTAGATTGGGGACCAACCTACGAGCAGTACTTC. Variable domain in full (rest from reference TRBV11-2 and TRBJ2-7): EAGVAQSPRYKIIEKRQSVAFWCNPISGHATLYWYQQILGQGPKLLIQFQNNGVVDDSQLPKDRFSAERLKGVDSTLKIQPAKLEDSAVYLCASSLDWGPTYEQYFGPGTRLTVT.